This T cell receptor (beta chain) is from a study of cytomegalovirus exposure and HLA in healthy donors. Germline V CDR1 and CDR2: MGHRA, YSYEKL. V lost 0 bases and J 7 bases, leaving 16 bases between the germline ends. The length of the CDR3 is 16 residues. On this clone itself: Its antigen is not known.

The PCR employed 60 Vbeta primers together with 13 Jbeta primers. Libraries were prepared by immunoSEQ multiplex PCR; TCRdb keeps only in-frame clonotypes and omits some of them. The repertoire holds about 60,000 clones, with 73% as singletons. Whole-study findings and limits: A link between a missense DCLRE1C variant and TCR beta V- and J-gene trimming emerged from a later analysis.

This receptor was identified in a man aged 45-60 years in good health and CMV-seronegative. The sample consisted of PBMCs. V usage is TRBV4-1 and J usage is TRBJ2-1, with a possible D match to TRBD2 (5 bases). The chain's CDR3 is CASSQDPGWRGNEQFF. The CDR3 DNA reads TGCGCCAGCAGCCAAGATCCGGGCTGGCGAGGGAATGAGCAGTTCTTC.